These T cell receptor beta chains were read from a single sample in a study of blood T cell repertoires in COVID-19. Measured with immunoSEQ multiplex PCR; TCRdb has only the in-frame clones, and not every one. The top ten clones hold about 4% of a sample with more than 100,000 clones, 90% of them seen once. Material for sequencing was peripheral blood. The receptor source for this set is a woman between 55 and 75 years old with COVID-19, enrolled during active disease. Both conserved end residues are part of each CDR3. A D gene is named only where the DNA matches it firmly. Where a row states a size, it is once, few, many or the class of an expanded clone; other rows omit it.

clone_size	d_call	v_call	j_call	cdr3_aa	cdr3_nt
.	.	TRBV4-1	TRBJ1-1	CASSQFTRATEAFF	TGCGCCAGCAGCCAATTTACCAGGGCAACTGAAGCTTTCTTT
once	TRBD1	TRBV29-1	TRBJ2-7	CSVEGGQGYEQYF	TGCAGCGTTGAAGGGGGACAGGGCTACGAGCAGTACTTC
.	.	TRBV5-6	TRBJ2-1	CASTSGAYNEQFF	TGTGCCAGCACCTCTGGGGCTTACAATGAGCAGTTCTTC
.	TRBD1	TRBV5-5	TRBJ2-7	CASSLYRGSYEQYF	TGTGCCAGCAGCTTGTACAGGGGCTCCTACGAGCAGTACTTC
few	TRBD1	TRBV6-5	TRBJ2-5	CASSYRTGLETQYF	TGTGCCAGCAGTTACCGGACAGGGTTGGAGACCCAGTACTTC
.	.	TRBV4-1	TRBJ1-2	CASSQDRDYGYTF	TGCGCCAGCAGCCAAGATCGGGATTATGGCTACACCTTC
once	TRBD2	TRBV4-3	TRBJ2-3	CASSQDHPAGGQDTQYF	TGCGCCAGCAGCCAAGATCACCCAGCGGGGGGGCAGGATACGCAGTATTTT
.	.	TRBV10-3	TRBJ1-2	CAISGRTVGGYTF	TGTGCCATCAGTGGCCGGACAGTCGGTGGCTACACCTTC
.	TRBD2	TRBV9	TRBJ2-1	CASSVIGSSGGPNEQFF	TGTGCCAGCAGCGTAATCGGCTCTAGCGGGGGCCCCAATGAGCAGTTCTTC
.	.	TRBV2	TRBJ1-2	CASSLRMGDGYTF	TGTGCCAGCAGCCTAAGAATGGGAGATGGCTACACCTTC
.	.	TRBV19	TRBJ2-3	CASSISAGTDTQYF	TGTGCCAGTAGTATAAGCGCTGGCACAGATACGCAGTATTTT
.	.	TRBV9	TRBJ2-2	CASSVTGGELFF	TGTGCCAGCAGCGTCACGGGCGGGGAGCTGTTTTTT
once	.	TRBV18	TRBJ2-5	CASSPRQGKETQYF	TGTGCCAGCTCACCGAGGCAGGGAAAAGAGACCCAGTACTTC
.	TRBD1	TRBV7-6	TRBJ2-2	CASSFLSSDRGSSNTGELFF	TGTGCCAGCAGCTTTTTATCGTCGGACAGGGGCTCTTCGAACACCGGGGAGCTGTTTTTT
.	.	TRBV27	TRBJ1-2	CASSLFLVGTHYGYTF	TGTGCCAGCAGTTTATTCTTGGTGGGGACTCACTATGGCTACACCTTC
.	TRBD2	TRBV19	TRBJ2-1	CASSIGGPGLADPIYEQFF	TGTGCCAGTAGTATAGGGGGCCCCGGACTAGCGGACCCTATTTATGAGCAGTTCTTC
.	TRBD2	TRBV7-2	TRBJ2-5	CASSLSPLAGGGETQYF	TGTGCCAGCAGCTTATCCCCACTAGCGGGGGGGGGTGAGACCCAGTACTTC